The clone carrying this T cell receptor beta chain was seen more than once but under ten times. The antigen is undetermined. The CDR3 loop spans 15 amino acids. Looked up from germline, CDR1 is SGHRS and CDR2 is YFSETQ. Trimming cost V 4 bases and J 3 bases, with 11 bases left between them. These data are taken from a study of response to subunit inactivated influenza vaccine. General observations from the study: Authors suggested few new T cells are recruited by each seasonal influenza vaccination.

TCRdb processed the RT-PCR reads anew with MiXCR; each CDR3 protein has one entry. Altogether about 580,000 distinct CDR3 sequences are present, 14% being singletons, with the ten largest covering more than 9.5%. The sequencing here drew on PBMCs from blood, taken approximately 12 days after vaccination. This chain uses TRBV5-1 with TRBJ2-6; D is uncertain. The receptor was derived from a man between 50 and 59 years old who received an inactivated influenza vaccine. DNA for the CDR3: TGCGCCAGCAGCCTCACGGGTAATGGGGCCAACGTCCTGACTTTC. Its protein product is CASSLTGNGANVLTF.